The 10 T cell receptor beta chains given below trace back to one sample, sequenced in a study of T cell responses to AZD1222 COVID-19 vaccine. Measured with immunoSEQ multiplex PCR; TCRdb has only the in-frame clones, and not every one. The data contain just over 60,000 clones, around three quarters of them seen just once; the ten biggest clones take up roughly 13%. This specimen consisted of peripheral blood, obtained on day 0 of AZD1222 vaccination. Every receptor here comes from an adult in good health.

V gene TRBV3-1 (or the pseudogene TRBV3-2) combines with J gene TRBJ2-7; no clear D gene. V was shortened by 0 bases and J by 1 base, with 7 bases between the two germline ends. There are 14 residues in the CDR3. Germline CDR1 reads LGHDT; CDR2 reads YNNKEL (reference sequence). The CDR3 bases are TGTGCCAGCAGCCAAGAAGGCAGTTCCTACGAGCAGTACTTC. It encodes CASSQEGSSYEQYF.

This clone was seen more than once but under ten times. The V gene is TRBV5-1, the J gene TRBJ1-6; D remains ambiguous. Trimming removed 0 bases from V and 9 bases from J, with 10 bases in between. Germline-derived CDR1 and CDR2 are SGHRS and YFSETQ. There are 14 residues in the CDR3. The CDR3 spells CASSLDPGGSPLHF. DNA for the CDR3: TGCGCCAGCAGCTTGGATCCGGGAGGTTCACCCCTCCACTTT.

This clone was counted a few times. The CDR3 region has the DNA TGTGCCACCAGTGATGGGACAGGGAGAAGTACCTACAATGAGCAGTTCTTC. Translating it yields CATSDGTGRSTYNEQFF. The chain carries TRBV24-1 and TRBJ2-1; 9 bases agree with TRBD1. With 3 bases clipped from V and 2 bases from J, the junction kept 7 bases outside the gene matches. The CDR3 loop spans 17 amino acids. Germline V gene sequence: CDR1 KGHDR, CDR2 SFDVKD.

V is TRBV5-8 and J is TRBJ1-5; D is perhaps TRBD1 (5 bases). V shed 0 bases and J shed 16 bases, with 14 bases lying between them. The germline V gene encodes CDR1 SGHTS and CDR2 YDEGEE. The CDR3 is 12 amino acids. The chain's CDR3 is CASSLGWGDHHF. DNA of the CDR3: TGTGCCAGCAGCTTGGGTTGGGGGGACCACCATTTT.

The CDR3 is CASKAGGDNQPQHF. The CDR3 bases are TGTGCCAGCAAGGCAGGTGGGGACAATCAGCCCCAGCATTTT. This chain joins TRBV28 and TRBJ1-5; D remains unclear. Trimming shortened V by 7 bases and J by 3 bases, and 13 bases separated the two germline ends. CDR1 MDHEN and CDR2 SYDVKM come from the germline V gene. The CDR3 is made up of 14 amino acids. The whole variable domain, filled in from reference TRBV28 and TRBJ1-5, reads DVKVTQSSRYLVKRTGEKVFLECVQDMDHENMFWYRQDPGLGLRLIYFSYDVKMKEKGDIPEGYSVSREKKERFSLILESASTNQTSMYLCASKAGGDNQPQHFGDGTRLSIL.

This chain links TRBV10-3 with TRBJ2-7; 9 nucleotides line up with TRBD1. J was trimmed by 0 bases and V by 6 bases; bases with no gene match: 3. Germline-derived CDR1 and CDR2 are ENHRY and SYGVKD. This CDR3 is 14 amino acids long. The chain's CDR3 is CAIRDRGLSYEQYF. The CDR3 DNA follows: TGTGCCATCAGGGACAGGGGCCTCTCCTACGAGCAGTACTTC.

This clone was recorded a few times. The CDR3 sequence is CASSQEWGPYGYTF. The CDR3, as DNA: TGTGCCAGCAGCCAAGAATGGGGGCCTTATGGCTACACCTTC. The chain is built from TRBV3-1 (or the pseudogene TRBV3-2) and TRBJ1-2; TRBD1 is a possible D gene (6 bases). The V end lost 0 bases, the J end lost 5 bases, and 10 bases lay between the germline ends. The CDR3 sequence is 14 residues long. Germline CDR1 reads LGHDT; CDR2 reads YNNKEL (reference sequence).

V and J are TRBV9 and TRBJ2-2, with D perhaps matching TRBD2 (6 bases). This CDR3 has 13 residues. Trimming removed 4 bases from V and 7 bases from J, with 11 bases in between. The V gene's germline CDR1 is SGDLS and CDR2 YYNGEE. DNA of the CDR3: TGTGCCAGCAGCCAAATTAGCGGCGGGGAGCTGTTTTTT. It yields the protein CASSQISGGELFF.

The CDR3 DNA follows: TGTGCCAGCAGTGACAGGGTTTCACCCCTCCACTTT. The encoded protein is CASSDRVSPLHF. The J gene is TRBJ1-6, the V gene TRBV6-1; maybe TRBD1 (5 bases). Germline CDR1 and CDR2: MNHNS and SASEGT. CDR3 size: 12 residues. The germline V and J ends were trimmed by 3 bases and 9 bases, with 6 bases remaining between them.

V gene TRBV10-3 combines with J gene TRBJ1-1; 11 nucleotides agree with TRBD1. The germline V gene encodes CDR1 ENHRY and CDR2 SYGVKD. The CDR3 has 12 residues. After removal of 11 bases from V and 3 bases from J, the junction contained 2 bases not matched to a gene. CDR3 in amino acids: CAVGQGDTEAFF. The CDR3, as DNA: TGTGCCGTGGGACAGGGGGACACTGAAGCTTTCTTT.